The 11 T cell receptor beta chains below come from one sample, sequenced in a study of cytomegalovirus exposure and HLA in healthy donors. Some clones are missing from TCRdb's copy, which holds only in-frame ones; the method was immunoSEQ multiplex PCR. The sample records about 310,000 clones, roughly 86% being singletons. The sample comprised PBMCs. All receptors come from a man aged 30-40 years in good health and CMV-seronegative.

This chain links TRBV5-6 with TRBJ1-2, with 11 bases aligning to TRBD1. The CDR3 has 15 amino acids. Germline assignment: CDR1 SGHDT and CDR2 YYEEEE. The ends lost 0 bases at V and 3 bases at J; junction bases unmatched: 1. CDR3 protein: CASSLVDRGHYGYTF. The CDR3 bases are TGTGCCAGCAGCTTGGTGGACAGGGGGCACTATGGCTACACCTTC.

The chain has TRBV5-6 and TRBJ1-1, with D hard to call. CDR1 and CDR2 from the germline V gene are SGHDT and YYEEEE. The CDR3 runs to 14 residues. The germline V and J ends were trimmed by 2 bases and 0 bases, with 8 bases remaining between them. In DNA, the CDR3 is TGTGCCAGCAGCTTTCGACAAATGAACACTGAAGCTTTCTTT. Amino acid sequence: CASSFRQMNTEAFF.

This sequence joins TRBV5-4 and TRBJ2-7; D is unclear. Trimming left V 0 bases short and J 0 bases short, with 7 bases between. Per germline, CDR1 SGHNT and CDR2 YYREEE (reference sequence). This CDR3 region has 14 residues. Written as DNA, the CDR3 is TGTGCCAGCAGCTTGGAATATAGCTCCTACGAGCAGTACTTC. The encoded protein is CASSLEYSSYEQYF.

V gene TRBV5-1 combines with J gene TRBJ1-2, with a tentative D call TRBD1 (5 bases). The germline V and J ends were trimmed by 5 bases and 4 bases, with 18 bases remaining between them. The CDR3 has 15 amino acids. Germline CDR1 is SGHRS and CDR2 is YFSETQ. The CDR3 sequence: CASSRGTAEGYGYTF. DNA for the CDR3: TGCGCCAGCAGTCGCGGGACGGCGGAGGGCTATGGCTACACCTTC.

This clone was observed a handful of times. The gene calls are TRBV6-5 and TRBJ1-6; TRBD1 agrees at 9 bases. This CDR3 has 15 residues. J lost 10 bases, V lost 6 bases, and 10 bases had no gene match. Germline V gives CDR1 MNHEY, CDR2 SVGAGI. This chain's CDR3 is CASRSGQGVQSPLHF. The CDR3 DNA reads as TGTGCCAGCAGATCGGGACAGGGAGTCCAATCACCCCTCCACTTT.

This sequence joins TRBV29-1 and TRBJ2-1, with 9 bases that match TRBD2. There are 15 residues in the CDR3. Germline trimming cut 0 bases from V and 11 bases from J; bases unmatched to any gene: 11. The V gene's germline CDR1 is SQVTM and CDR2 ANQGSEA. CDR3 sequence (DNA): TGCAGCGTTGAAGATGTCTTGCGGGGGGGCTTTCAGCAGTTCTTC. Encoded protein: CSVEDVLRGGFQQFF.

The genes are TRBV11-2 and TRBJ1-2; D may be TRBD1 (5 bases). The CDR3 is made up of 17 amino acids. Germline V gene data show CDR1 as SGHAT and CDR2 as FQNNGV. The V and J ends lost 1 base and 0 bases respectively, with 15 bases between them. The CDR3: CASSLGDSYLPNYGYTF. Written as DNA, the CDR3 is TGTGCCAGCAGCTTAGGTGACAGCTACTTACCTAACTATGGCTACACCTTC.

The chain joins TRBV7-7 to TRBJ2-5; D remains unclear. The CDR3 loop spans 15 amino acids. The V and J ends lost 2 bases and 2 bases respectively, with 12 bases between them. Germline V lookup: CDR1 SSHAT, CDR2 FNYEAQ (reference sequence). This CDR3 is CASSLRVDSQETQYF. CDR3 coding DNA: TGTGCCAGCAGCTTACGGGTCGACTCACAAGAGACCCAGTACTTC. The whole variable domain, filled in from reference TRBV7-7 and TRBJ2-5, reads GAGVSQSPRYKVTKRGQDVTLRCDPISSHATLYWYQQALGQGPEFLTYFNYEAQPDKSGLPSDRFSAERPEGSISTLTIQRTEQRDSAMYRCASSLRVDSQETQYFGPGTRLLVL.

The chain combines TRBV10-2 with TRBJ1-1; 7 bases are a match to TRBD1. The CDR3 totals 14 residues. The V segment lost 0 bases and the J segment 7 bases; nucleotides outside the gene matches: 5. CDR1 is WSHSY, CDR2 SAAADI, per germline. The CDR3 loop is CASSESGTELEAFF. CDR3 nucleotide sequence: TGCGCCAGCAGTGAGTCCGGGACAGAACTTGAAGCTTTCTTT.

The V call is TRBV5-1, the J call TRBJ2-5; D is possibly TRBD2 (5 bases). This CDR3 region has 16 residues. Per the germline V gene, CDR1 is SGHRS and CDR2 is YFSETQ. Trimming left V 0 bases short and J 7 bases short, with 19 bases between. CDR3 sequence: CASSLESPGAGGTQYF. The CDR3 DNA reads as TGCGCCAGCAGCTTGGAATCCCCCGGAGCAGGAGGGACCCAGTACTTC.

The rearrangement joins TRBV5-8 to TRBJ2-7; D possibly corresponds to TRBD1 (6 bases). The CDR3 totals 13 residues. Trimming left V 4 bases short and J 3 bases short, with 11 bases between. CDR1 and CDR2 (germline): SGHTS, YDEGEE. CDR3 bases: TGTGCCAGCAGCCGGGACACAGACTACGAGCAGTACTTC. This encodes CASSRDTDYEQYF.